The rows below give T cell receptor beta chains drawn from one sample of a study of blood T cell repertoires in COVID-19. Profiling relied on immunoSEQ multiplex PCR, and the TCRdb table lists in-frame clones only, not all of them. The profile shows around 37,000 clones, around nine tenths of them singletons. The material sequenced was peripheral blood. Every receptor here comes from a human donor in a cohort sampled during active COVID-19. The CDR3 runs from the conserved cysteine through the conserved F or W. D genes are given only for firm matches. Rows give clone size only sometimes, using once, few, many, or a class for an expanded clone.

>TRBJ1-3|NA|NA|14|TRBV10-1
TGCGCCAGCAGGGCGGATGGGGGGTGGCACACCATATATTTT
CASRADGGWHTIYF
>TRBJ2-7|few|NA|15|TRBV2
TGTGCCAGCAGCCCCCCATTAGGGAGCTCCTACGAGCAGTACTTC
CASSPPLGSSYEQYF
>TRBJ2-5|NA|TRBD1|16|TRBV5-1
TGCGCCAGCAGCTTGGTCCCGGACAGGGGGAGAGAGACCCAGTACTTC
CASSLVPDRGRETQYF
>TRBJ2-5|NA|TRBD1|13|TRBV9
TGTGCCAGCAGCGTTGACAGGGGTGAGACCCAGTACTTC
CASSVDRGETQYF
>TRBJ1-5|NA|TRBD1|15|TRBV6-1
TGTGCCAGCAGTGAGACGACAGGGACCAATCAGCCCCAGCATTTT
CASSETTGTNQPQHF
>TRBJ1-1|NA|TRBD1|15|TRBV2
TGTGCCAGCAGATTGGCTGAGGGGGCGAACACTGAAGCTTTCTTT
CASRLAEGANTEAFF
>TRBJ2-7|few|NA|13|TRBV9
TGTGCCAGCAGCGTAGGGCTGACCTACGAGCAGTACTTC
CASSVGLTYEQYF
>TRBJ1-4|NA|NA|14|TRBV27
TGTGCCAGCAGTGAGCGCGCAACTAATGAAAAACTGTTTTTT
CASSERATNEKLFF
>TRBJ2-2|NA|TRBD2|17|TRBV19
TGTGCCAGTAGTACCGGGACTAGCGGACCCAACACCGGGGAGCTGTTTTTT
CASSTGTSGPNTGELFF
>TRBJ2-1|NA|TRBD2|17|TRBV11-2
TGTGCCAGCAGCTTAGGAAGGAGCGGGGGGTCCTACAATGAGCAGTTCTTC
CASSLGRSGGSYNEQFF
>TRBJ2-2|NA|NA|13|TRBV6-6
TGTGCCAGCACCCCCCGGAACACCGGGGAGCTGTTTTTT
CASTPRNTGELFF
>TRBJ1-5|once|NA|15|TRBV5-1
TGCGCCAGCAGCCCGGGTGAATATAGCAATCAGCCCCAGCATTTT
CASSPGEYSNQPQHF
>TRBJ1-1|NA|NA|12|TRBV28
TGTGCCAGCAGTTTGAGAGGTACTGAAGCTTTCTTT
CASSLRGTEAFF
>TRBJ1-1|NA|NA|15|TRBV19
TGTGCCAGTAGTATATCGGTCGTCCTGAACACTGAAGCTTTCTTT
CASSISVVLNTEAFF
>TRBJ2-1|NA|NA|14|TRBV28
TGTGCCAGCAGTTTAGAGGCAGGGTGGCGGGAGCAGTTCTTC
CASSLEAGWREQFF
>TRBJ2-7|few|NA|17|TRBV5-1
TGCGCCAGCAGCTGGACTAATACTAGTTCCTCCCCCTACGAGCAGTACTTC
CASSWTNTSSSPYEQYF
>TRBJ2-2|NA|NA|16|TRBV28
TGTGCCAGCAGTCCCAGACTGACCGCGAACACCGGGGAGCTGTTTTTT
CASSPRLTANTGELFF
>TRBJ2-4|few|NA|15|TRBV2
TGTGCCAGCAGTGTAGAGGTCGGCGGTGGAAACATTCAGTACTTC
CASSVEVGGGNIQYF
>TRBJ2-7|NA|TRBD1|14|TRBV19
TGTGCCAGTAGTGCGCAACAGGGGGTCTACGAGCAGTACTTC
CASSAQQGVYEQYF
>TRBJ2-7|NA|TRBD2|15|TRBV7-9
TGTGCCAGCAGCTTAGCGGCTAGCGGGGACTACGAGCAGTACTTC
CASSLAASGDYEQYF